This T cell receptor beta chain was sequenced for a study of shared clonotypes between healthy human individuals. Several immunoSEQ plates held equal portions of the genomic DNA taken from each subset. This table comes from immunoSEQ multiplex PCR, and its TCRdb copy is limited to in-frame clones, with some not included. The data show about 610,000 clones, roughly 97% seen once. V lost 5 bases to trimming and J lost 5 bases, with 10 bases between them. This CDR3 spans 13 amino acids. Per the germline V gene, CDR1 is SNHLY and CDR2 is FYNNEI. The source is a woman aged 25 to 39 in good health. This chain links TRBV2 with TRBJ1-5, with D possibly being TRBD1 (5 bases). Sequencing used naive CD4+ T cells sorted from blood. Stated subset: CD45RA+ positively selected. CDR3 region: CASSTGSYQPQHF. The CDR3 DNA reads as TGTGCCAGCAGTACAGGTAGTTATCAGCCCCAGCATTTT.